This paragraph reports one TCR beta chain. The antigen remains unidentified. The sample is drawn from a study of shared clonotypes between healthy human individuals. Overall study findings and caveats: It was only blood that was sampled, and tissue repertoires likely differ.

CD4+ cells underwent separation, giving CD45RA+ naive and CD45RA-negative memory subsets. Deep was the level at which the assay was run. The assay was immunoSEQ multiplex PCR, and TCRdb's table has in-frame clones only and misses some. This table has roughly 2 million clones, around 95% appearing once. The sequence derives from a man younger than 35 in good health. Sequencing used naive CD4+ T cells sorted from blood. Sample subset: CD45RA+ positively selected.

This chain's CDR3 is CASNTGTGGQPQHF. CDR3 DNA sequence: TGTGCCAGCAACACAGGGACAGGGGGTCAGCCCCAGCATTTT. The chain uses TRBV2 and TRBJ1-5, with 11 bases lining up with TRBD1. Trimming cost V 7 bases and J 6 bases; bases outside gene matches: 5. CDR3 length: 14 amino acids. CDR1 is SNHLY, CDR2 FYNNEI, per germline.